Here is one T cell receptor (beta chain) with its context. Its antigen is unknown. This entry belongs to a study of cytomegalovirus exposure and HLA in healthy donors. PCR used 60 Vbeta primers and 13 Jbeta primers. Using immunoSEQ multiplex PCR, the repertoire was profiled, and TCRdb retains in-frame clones only, with some absent. The sample holds just over 150,000 clones; less than 85% are singletons and the top ten take about 6.1%. Study findings and constraints: Per a later analysis, 15,000 to 20,000 TCR beta sequences showed association with HLA alleles at 0.05 false discovery rate. Segments of the TCR beta V type were, in most cases, productive about 87% or about 30% of the time in an earlier analysis.

V was pared by 3 bases and J by 1 base, with 15 bases between. From germline, CDR1 is SEHNR and CDR2 FQNEAQ (reference sequence). The CDR3 sequence is 16 residues long. The chain recombines TRBV7-9 with TRBJ1-2; weak D call: TRBD1 (6 bases). The origin of this receptor is a woman in her fifties or sixties in good health and CMV-seropositive. The sample was PBMCs. This CDR3 reads CASSFFTRGSNYGYTF. In DNA, the CDR3 is TGTGCCAGCAGCTTTTTTACCAGGGGAAGTAACTATGGCTACACCTTC. The full variable domain, rest sourced from reference TRBV7-9 and TRBJ1-2, is DTGVSQNPRHKITKRGQNVTFRCDPISEHNRLYWYRQTLGQGPEFLTYFQNEAQLEKSRLLSDRFSAERPKGSFSTLEIQRTEQGDSAMYLCASSFFTRGSNYGYTFGSGTRLTVV.